This TCR beta chain was observed in a study of blood T cell repertoires in COVID-19. This clone has more than one count but fewer than ten. This table comes from immunoSEQ multiplex PCR, and its TCRdb copy is limited to in-frame clones, with some not included. The top ten clones hold over 2% of a sample with 95,000 to 150,000 clones, around three quarters of them seen once. This receptor was obtained from a woman aged 70-85 years with acute or convalescent COVID-19. The specimen was peripheral blood.

The CDR3 nucleotides read TGTGCCAGCAGGGAAGGGGTACGGGCCACCATATATTTT. It translates to CASREGVRATIYF. This chain uses TRBV28 with TRBJ1-3; D may be TRBD1 (5 bases). CDR1 and CDR2 from the germline V gene are MDHEN and SYDVKM. The V end lost 6 bases, the J end lost 9 bases, and 15 bases lay between the germline ends. This CDR3 spans 13 amino acids.